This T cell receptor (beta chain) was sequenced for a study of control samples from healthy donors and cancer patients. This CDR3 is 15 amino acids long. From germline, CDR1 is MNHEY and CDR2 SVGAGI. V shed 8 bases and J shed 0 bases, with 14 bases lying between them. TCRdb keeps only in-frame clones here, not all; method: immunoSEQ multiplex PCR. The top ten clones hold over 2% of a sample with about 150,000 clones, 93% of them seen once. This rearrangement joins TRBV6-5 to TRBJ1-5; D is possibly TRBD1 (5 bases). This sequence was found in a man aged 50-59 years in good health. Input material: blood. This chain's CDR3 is CASGTAAYSNQPQHF. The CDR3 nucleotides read TGTGCCAGCGGGACGGCAGCCTATAGCAATCAGCCCCAGCATTTT.